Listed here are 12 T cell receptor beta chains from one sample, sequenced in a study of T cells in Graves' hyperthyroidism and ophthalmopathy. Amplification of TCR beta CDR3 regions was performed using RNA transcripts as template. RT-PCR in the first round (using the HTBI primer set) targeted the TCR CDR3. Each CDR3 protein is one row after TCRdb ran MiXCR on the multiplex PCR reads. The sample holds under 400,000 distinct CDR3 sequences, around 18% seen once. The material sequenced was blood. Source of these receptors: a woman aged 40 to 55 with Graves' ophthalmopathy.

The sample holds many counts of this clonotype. CDR3 sequence (DNA): TGTGCCAGCAGTCTTTTGGTAGGACAGGGAGGGGGCTATGGCTACACCTTC. Protein sequence: CASSLLVGQGGGYGYTF. This chain links TRBV28 with TRBJ1-2; 8 bases line up with TRBD1. Per the germline V gene, CDR1 is MDHEN and CDR2 is SYDVKM. V was clipped by 5 bases and J by 4 bases; unmatched bases: 15. The CDR3 totals 17 residues.

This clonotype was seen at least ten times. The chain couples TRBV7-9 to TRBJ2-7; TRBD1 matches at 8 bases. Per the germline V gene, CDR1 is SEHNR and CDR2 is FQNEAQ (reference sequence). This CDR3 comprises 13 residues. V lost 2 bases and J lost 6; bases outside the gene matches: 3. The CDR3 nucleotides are TGTGCCAGCAGCTTAAACAGGGGGGCCGAGCAGTACTTC. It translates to CASSLNRGAEQYF.

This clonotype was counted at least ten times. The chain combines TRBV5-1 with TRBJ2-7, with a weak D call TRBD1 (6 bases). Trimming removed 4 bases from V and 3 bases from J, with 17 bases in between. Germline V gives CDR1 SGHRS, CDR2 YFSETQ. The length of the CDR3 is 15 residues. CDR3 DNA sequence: TGCGCCAGCAGCCGGGGAGCAGGGGAATACTACGAGCAGTACTTC. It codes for CASSRGAGEYYEQYF.

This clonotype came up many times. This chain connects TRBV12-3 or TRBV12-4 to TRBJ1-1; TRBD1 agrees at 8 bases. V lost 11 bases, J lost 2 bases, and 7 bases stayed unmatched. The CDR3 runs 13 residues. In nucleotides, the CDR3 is TGTGCCGCTACGACAGGGGCAAACACTGAAGCTTTCTTT. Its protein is CAATTGANTEAFF.

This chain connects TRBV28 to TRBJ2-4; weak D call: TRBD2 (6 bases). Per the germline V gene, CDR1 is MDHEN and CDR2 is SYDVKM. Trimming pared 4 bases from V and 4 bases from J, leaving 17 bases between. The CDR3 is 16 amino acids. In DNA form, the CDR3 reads TGTGCCAGCAGTTCGCGATCGGCGGGGATAAAAAACATTCAGTACTTC. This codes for CASSSRSAGIKNIQYF.

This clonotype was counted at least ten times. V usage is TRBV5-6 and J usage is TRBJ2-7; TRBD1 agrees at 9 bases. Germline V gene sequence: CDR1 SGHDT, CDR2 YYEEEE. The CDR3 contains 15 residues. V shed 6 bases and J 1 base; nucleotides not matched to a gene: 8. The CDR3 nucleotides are TGTGCCAGCACCCTCCCGGGGACAGGGTCCTACGAGCAGTACTTC. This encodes CASTLPGTGSYEQYF.

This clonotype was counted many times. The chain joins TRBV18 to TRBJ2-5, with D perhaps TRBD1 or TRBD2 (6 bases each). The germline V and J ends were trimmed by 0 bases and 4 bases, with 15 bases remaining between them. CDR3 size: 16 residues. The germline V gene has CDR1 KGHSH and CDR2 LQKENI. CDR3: CASSPPQGRRGETQYF. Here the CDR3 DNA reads TGTGCCAGCTCACCACCGCAGGGGCGGAGGGGAGAGACCCAGTACTTC.

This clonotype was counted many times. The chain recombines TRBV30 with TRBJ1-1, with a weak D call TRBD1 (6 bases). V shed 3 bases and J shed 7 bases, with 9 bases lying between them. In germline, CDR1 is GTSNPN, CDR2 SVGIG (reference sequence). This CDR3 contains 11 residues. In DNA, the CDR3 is TGTGCCTGGAGAGGAGGGGGTGAAGCTTTCTTT. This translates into CAWRGGGEAFF.

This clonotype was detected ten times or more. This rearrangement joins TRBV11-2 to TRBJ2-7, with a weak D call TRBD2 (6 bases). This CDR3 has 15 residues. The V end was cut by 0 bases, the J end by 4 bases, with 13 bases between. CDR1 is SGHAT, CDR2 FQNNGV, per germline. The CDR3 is CASSLDFGSRYEQYF. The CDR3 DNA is TGTGCCAGCAGCTTAGATTTCGGGAGTCGGTACGAGCAGTACTTC.

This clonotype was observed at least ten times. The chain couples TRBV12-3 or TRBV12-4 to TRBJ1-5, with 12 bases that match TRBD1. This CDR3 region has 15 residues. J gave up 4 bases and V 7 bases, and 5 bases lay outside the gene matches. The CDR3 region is CASKGQGARNQPQHF. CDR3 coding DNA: TGTGCCAGCAAGGGACAGGGGGCGCGTAATCAGCCCCAGCATTTT.

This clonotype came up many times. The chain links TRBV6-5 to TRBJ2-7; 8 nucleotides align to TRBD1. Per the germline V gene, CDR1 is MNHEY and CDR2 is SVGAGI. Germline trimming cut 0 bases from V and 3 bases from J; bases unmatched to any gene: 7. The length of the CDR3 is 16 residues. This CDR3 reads CASSYSWDRRGYEQYF. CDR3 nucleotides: TGTGCCAGCAGTTACTCTTGGGACAGGCGTGGCTACGAGCAGTACTTC.

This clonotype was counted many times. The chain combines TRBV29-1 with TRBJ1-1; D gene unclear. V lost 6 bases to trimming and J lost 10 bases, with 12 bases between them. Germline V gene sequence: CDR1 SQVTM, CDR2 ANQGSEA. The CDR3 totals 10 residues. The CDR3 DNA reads TGCAGCGTCAATACTTACGGAGCTTTCTTT. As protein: CSVNTYGAFF.